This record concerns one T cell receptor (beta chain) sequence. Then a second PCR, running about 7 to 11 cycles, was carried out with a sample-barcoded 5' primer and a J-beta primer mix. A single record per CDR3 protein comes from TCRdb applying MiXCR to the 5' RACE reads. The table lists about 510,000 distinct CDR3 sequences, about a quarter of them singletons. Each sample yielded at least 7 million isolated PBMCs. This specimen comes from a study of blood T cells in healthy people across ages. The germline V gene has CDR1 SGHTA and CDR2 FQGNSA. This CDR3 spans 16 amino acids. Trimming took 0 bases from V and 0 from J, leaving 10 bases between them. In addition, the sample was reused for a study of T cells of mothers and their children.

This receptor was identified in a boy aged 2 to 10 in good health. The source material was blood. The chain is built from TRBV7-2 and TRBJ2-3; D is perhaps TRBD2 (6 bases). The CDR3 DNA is TGTGCCAGCAGCTTAGCGAGGACTACCAGCACAGATACGCAGTATTTT. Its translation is CASSLARTTSTDTQYF.